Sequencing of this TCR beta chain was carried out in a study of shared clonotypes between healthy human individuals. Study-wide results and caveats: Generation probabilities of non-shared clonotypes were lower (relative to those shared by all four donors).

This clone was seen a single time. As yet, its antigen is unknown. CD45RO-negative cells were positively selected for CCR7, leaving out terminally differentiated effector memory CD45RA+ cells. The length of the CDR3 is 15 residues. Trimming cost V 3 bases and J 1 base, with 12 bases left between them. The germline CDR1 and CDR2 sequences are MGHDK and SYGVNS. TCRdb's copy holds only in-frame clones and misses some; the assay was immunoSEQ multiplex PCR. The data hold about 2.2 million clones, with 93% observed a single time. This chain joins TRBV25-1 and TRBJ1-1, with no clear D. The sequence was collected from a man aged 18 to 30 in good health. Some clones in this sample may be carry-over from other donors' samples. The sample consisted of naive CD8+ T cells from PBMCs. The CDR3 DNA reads TGTGCCAGCAGTGATCCCGTGGGGAGGAACACTGAAGCTTTCTTT. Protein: CASSDPVGRNTEAFF.